One TCR beta chain is described in this entry. Its specificity is unknown. Sequenced by immunoSEQ multiplex PCR; TCRdb stores in-frame clones only, minus some. The sample holds 6,000 to 8,000 clones, 78% seen once. Tumor samples were taken before definitive surgery or chemotherapy. Per germline, CDR1 SGHVS and CDR2 FNYEAQ. Trimming stripped 2 bases from V and 4 bases from J, with 8 bases between. The CDR3 runs 13 residues. The data were taken from a study of high-grade serous ovarian cancer treatment subgroups. Study findings and constraints: TCR relatedness rose with neoantigen level and trended with mutation load.

Sequenced input: tumor tissue. The origin of this receptor is a human donor with high-grade serous ovarian cancer. This chain joins TRBV7-6 and TRBJ1-1, with a tentative D call TRBD1 (5 bases). For the CDR3, the DNA is TGTGCCAGCAGCTTAAGCGGGACCACTGAAGCTTTCTTT. It translates to CASSLSGTTEAFF.